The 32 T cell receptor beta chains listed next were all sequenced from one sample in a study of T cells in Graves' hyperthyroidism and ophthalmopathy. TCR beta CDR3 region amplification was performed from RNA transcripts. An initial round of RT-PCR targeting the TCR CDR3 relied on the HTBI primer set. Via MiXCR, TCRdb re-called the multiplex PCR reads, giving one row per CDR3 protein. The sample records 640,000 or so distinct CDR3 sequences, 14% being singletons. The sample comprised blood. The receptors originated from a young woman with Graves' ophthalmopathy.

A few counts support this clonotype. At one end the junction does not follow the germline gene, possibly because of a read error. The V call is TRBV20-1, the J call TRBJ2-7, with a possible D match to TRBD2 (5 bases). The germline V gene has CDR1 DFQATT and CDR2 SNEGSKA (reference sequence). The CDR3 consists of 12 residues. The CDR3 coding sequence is TGCAGTGCCAGAGGGATAACCTACGAGCAGTACTTC. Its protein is CSARGITYEQYF.

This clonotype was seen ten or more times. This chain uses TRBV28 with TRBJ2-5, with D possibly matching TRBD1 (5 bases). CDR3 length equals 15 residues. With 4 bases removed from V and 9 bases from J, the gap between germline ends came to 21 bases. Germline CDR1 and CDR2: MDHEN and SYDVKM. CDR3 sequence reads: CASSSGVGPALAQYF. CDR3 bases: TGTGCCAGCAGTTCGGGCGTGGGGCCGGCGCTGGCCCAGTACTTC.

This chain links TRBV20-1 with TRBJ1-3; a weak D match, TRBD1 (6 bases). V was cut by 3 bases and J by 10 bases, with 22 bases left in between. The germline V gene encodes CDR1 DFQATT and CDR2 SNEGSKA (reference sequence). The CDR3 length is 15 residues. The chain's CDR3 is CSASPGYRGARTIYF. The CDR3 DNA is TGCAGTGCTAGCCCCGGGTATCGGGGGGCGAGAACCATATATTTT.

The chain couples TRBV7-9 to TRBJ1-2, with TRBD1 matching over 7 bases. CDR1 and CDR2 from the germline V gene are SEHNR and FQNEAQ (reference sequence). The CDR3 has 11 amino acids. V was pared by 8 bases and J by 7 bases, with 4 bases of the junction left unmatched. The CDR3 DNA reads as TGTGCCAGCGCCGACAGGGCTGGCTACACCTTC. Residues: CASADRAGYTF.

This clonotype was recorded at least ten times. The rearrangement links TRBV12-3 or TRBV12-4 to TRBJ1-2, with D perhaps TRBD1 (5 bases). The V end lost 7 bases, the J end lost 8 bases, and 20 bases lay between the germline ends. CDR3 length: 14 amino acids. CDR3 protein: CASTPTGTRGGYTF. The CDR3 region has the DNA TGTGCCAGCACCCCCACCGGGACCCGTGGCGGCTACACCTTC.

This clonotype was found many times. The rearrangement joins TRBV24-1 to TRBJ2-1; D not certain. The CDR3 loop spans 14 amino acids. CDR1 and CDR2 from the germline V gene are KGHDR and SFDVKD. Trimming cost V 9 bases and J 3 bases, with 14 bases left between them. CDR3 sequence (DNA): TGTGCCACCGGTAGAAGCAGGAGCTACAATGAGCAGTTCTTC. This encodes CATGRSRSYNEQFF.

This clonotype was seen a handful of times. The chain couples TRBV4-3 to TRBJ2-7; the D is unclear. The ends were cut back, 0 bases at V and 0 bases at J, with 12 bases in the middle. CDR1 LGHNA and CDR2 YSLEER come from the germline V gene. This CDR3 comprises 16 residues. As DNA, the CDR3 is TGCGCCAGCAGCCAAGAAAGACCCCCGGGCTCCTACGAGCAGTACTTC. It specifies CASSQERPPGSYEQYF.

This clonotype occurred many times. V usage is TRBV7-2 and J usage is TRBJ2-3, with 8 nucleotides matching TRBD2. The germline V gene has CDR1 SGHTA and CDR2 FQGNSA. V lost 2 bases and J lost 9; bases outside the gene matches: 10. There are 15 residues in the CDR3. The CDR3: CASSLLAGGVDTQYF. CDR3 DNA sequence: TGTGCCAGCAGCTTACTGGCGGGAGGAGTGGACACGCAGTATTTT.

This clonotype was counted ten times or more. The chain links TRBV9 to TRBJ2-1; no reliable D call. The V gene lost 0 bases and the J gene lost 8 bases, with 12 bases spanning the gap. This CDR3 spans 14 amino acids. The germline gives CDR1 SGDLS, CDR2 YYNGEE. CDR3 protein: CASSVGRSIDEQFF. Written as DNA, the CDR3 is TGTGCCAGCAGCGTAGGACGTAGTATCGATGAGCAGTTCTTC.

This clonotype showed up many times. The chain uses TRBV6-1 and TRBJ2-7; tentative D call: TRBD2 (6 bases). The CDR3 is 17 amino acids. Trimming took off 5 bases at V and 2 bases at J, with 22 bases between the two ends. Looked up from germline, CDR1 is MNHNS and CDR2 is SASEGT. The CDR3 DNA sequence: TGTGCCAGCAGTACGGCCCTTGGCGGGACGGCAACCTACGAGCAGTACTTC. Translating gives CASSTALGGTATYEQYF.

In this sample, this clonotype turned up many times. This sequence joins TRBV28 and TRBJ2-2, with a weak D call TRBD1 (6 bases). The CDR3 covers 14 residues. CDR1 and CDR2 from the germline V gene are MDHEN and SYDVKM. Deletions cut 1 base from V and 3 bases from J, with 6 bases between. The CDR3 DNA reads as TGTGCCAGCAGTTTATCAGGGGACACCGGGGAGCTGTTTTTT. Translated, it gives CASSLSGDTGELFF.

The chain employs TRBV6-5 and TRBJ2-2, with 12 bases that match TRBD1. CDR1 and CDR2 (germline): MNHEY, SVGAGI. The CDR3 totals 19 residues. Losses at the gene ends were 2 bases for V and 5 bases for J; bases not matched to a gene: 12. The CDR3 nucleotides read TGTGCCAGCAGTTACGGGGGAACCGGGACAGGGGGCTGGACCGGGGAGCTGTTTTTT. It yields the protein CASSYGGTGTGGWTGELFF.

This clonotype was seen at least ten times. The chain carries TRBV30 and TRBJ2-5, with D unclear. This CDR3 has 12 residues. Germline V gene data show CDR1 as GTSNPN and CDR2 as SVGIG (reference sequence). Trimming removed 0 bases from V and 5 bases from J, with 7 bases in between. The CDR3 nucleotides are TGTGCCTGGAGTGTAGGATGGGAGACCCAGTACTTC. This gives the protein CAWSVGWETQYF.

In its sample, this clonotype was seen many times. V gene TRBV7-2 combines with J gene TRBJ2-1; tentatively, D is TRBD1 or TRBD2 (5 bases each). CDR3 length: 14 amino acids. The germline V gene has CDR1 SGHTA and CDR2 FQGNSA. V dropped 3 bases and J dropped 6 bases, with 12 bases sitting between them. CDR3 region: CASSFIRDGNEQFF. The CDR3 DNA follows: TGTGCCAGCAGCTTTATCAGGGACGGCAATGAGCAGTTCTTC.

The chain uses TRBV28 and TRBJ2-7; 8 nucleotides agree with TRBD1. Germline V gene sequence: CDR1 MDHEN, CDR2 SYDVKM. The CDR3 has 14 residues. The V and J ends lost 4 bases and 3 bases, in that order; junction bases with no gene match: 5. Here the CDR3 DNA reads TGTGCCAGCAGTTGGGGACAGGTGGGCTACGAGCAGTACTTC. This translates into CASSWGQVGYEQYF.

The chain's CDR3 is CASSTSPGLAEETQYF. CDR3 DNA: TGTGCCAGTAGTACCTCCCCCGGACTAGCGGAAGAGACCCAGTACTTC. J is TRBJ2-5 and V is TRBV19; 10 bases map to TRBD2. The ends lost 4 bases at V and 3 bases at J; junction bases unmatched: 8. Germline CDR1 and CDR2: LNHDA and SQIVND (reference sequence). The CDR3 is 16 residues long.

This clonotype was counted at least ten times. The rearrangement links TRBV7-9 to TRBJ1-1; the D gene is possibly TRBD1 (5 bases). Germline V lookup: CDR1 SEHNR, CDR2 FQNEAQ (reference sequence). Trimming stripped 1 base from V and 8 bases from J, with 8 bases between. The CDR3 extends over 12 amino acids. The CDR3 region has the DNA TGTGCCAGCAGCTTAGGACAGCTAGAAGCTTTCTTT. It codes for CASSLGQLEAFF. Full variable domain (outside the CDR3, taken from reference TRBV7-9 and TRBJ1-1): DTGVSQNPRHKITKRGQNVTFRCDPISEHNRLYWYRQTLGQGPEFLTYFQNEAQLEKSRLLSDRFSAERPKGSFSTLEIQRTEQGDSAMYLCASSLGQLEAFFGQGTRLTVV.

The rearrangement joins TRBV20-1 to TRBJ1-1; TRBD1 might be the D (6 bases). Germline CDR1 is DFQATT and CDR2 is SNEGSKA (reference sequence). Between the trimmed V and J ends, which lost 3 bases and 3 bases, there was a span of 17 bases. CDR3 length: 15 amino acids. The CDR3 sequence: CSASGERGGYTEAFF. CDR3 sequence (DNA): TGCAGTGCTAGCGGGGAAAGGGGGGGATACACTGAAGCTTTCTTT.

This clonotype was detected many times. This CDR3 reads CATSSAETQYF. CDR3 DNA: TGTGCCACCAGCTCCGCTGAGACCCAGTACTTC. The V and J genes are TRBV24-1 and TRBJ2-5, with D unresolved. The CDR3 extends over 11 amino acids. CDR1 is KGHDR and CDR2 is SFDVKD in the germline V gene. V lost 7 bases and J 5 bases, leaving 7 bases between the germline ends.

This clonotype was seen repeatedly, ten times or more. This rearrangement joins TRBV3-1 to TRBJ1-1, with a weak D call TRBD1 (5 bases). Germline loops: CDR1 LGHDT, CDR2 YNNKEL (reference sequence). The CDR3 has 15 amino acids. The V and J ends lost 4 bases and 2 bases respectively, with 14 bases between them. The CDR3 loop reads CASSLGLTENTEAFF. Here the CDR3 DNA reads TGTGCCAGCAGCCTGGGACTCACTGAAAACACTGAAGCTTTCTTT.

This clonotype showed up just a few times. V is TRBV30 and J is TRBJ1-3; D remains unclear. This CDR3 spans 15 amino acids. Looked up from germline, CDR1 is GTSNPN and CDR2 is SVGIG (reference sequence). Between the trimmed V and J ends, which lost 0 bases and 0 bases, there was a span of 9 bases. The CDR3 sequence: CAWSVGGPSGNTIYF. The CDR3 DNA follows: TGTGCCTGGAGTGTAGGCGGGCCCTCTGGAAACACCATATATTTT.

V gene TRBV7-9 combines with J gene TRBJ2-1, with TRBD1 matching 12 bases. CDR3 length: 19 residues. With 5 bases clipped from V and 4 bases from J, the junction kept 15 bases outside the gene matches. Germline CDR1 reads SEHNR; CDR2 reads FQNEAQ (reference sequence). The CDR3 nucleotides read TGTGCCAGCAGCGGGACAGGGGGCGAGTTAATAGTCCGTTACAATGAGCAGTTCTTC. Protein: CASSGTGGELIVRYNEQFF.

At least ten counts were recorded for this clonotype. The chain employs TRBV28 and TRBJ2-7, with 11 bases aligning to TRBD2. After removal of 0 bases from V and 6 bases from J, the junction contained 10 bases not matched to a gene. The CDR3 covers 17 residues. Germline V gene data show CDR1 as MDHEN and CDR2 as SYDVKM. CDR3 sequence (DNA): TGTGCCAGCAGTTTATGGGGGCTAGCGGGAGGTAAAGGCGAGCAGTACTTC. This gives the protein CASSLWGLAGGKGEQYF. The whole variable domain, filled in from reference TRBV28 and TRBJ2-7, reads DVKVTQSSRYLVKRTGEKVFLECVQDMDHENMFWYRQDPGLGLRLIYFSYDVKMKEKGDIPEGYSVSREKKERFSLILESASTNQTSMYLCASSLWGLAGGKGEQYFGPGTRLTVT.

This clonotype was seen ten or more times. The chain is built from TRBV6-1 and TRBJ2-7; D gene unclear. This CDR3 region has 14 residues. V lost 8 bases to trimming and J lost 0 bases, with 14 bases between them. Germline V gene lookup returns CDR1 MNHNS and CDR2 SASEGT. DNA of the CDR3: TGTGCCAGCCGGTTAAGCTTCAGCTCCTACGAGCAGTACTTC. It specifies CASRLSFSSYEQYF.

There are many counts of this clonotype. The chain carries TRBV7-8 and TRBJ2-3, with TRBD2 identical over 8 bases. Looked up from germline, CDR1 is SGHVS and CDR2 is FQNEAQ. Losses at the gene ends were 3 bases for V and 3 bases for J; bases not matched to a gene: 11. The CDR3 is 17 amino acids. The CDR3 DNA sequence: TGTGCCAGCAGCTTGGGATATGGAAGCGGGGGTACAGATACGCAGTATTTT. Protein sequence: CASSLGYGSGGTDTQYF.

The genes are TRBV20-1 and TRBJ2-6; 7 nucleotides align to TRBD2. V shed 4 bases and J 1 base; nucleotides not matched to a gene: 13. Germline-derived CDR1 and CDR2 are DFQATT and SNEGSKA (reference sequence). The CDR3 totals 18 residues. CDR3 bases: TGCAGTGCTAATTTCGCTAGCGGAGTTCGATCTGGGGCCAACGTCCTGACTTTC. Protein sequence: CSANFASGVRSGANVLTF.

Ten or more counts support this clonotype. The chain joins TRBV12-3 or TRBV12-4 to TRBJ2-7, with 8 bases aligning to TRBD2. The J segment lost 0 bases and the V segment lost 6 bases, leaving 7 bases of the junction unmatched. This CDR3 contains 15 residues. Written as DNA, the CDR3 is TGTGCCAGCAGCCGGGGGGGGCTTAGCTCCTACGAGCAGTACTTC. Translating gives CASSRGGLSSYEQYF.

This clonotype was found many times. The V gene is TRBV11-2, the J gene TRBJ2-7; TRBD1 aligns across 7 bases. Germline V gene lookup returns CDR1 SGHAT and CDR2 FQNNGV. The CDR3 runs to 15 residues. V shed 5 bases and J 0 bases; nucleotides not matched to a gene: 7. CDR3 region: CASSETYRGSYEQYF. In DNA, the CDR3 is TGTGCCAGCAGCGAAACCTACAGGGGCTCCTACGAGCAGTACTTC.

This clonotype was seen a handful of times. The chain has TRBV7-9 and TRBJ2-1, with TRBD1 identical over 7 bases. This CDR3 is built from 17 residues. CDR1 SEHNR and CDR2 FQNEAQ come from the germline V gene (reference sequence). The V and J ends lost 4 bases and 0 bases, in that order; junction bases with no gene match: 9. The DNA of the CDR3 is TGTGCCAGCAGCTACCACGACGGGACAGTCTCCTACAATGAGCAGTTCTTC. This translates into CASSYHDGTVSYNEQFF.

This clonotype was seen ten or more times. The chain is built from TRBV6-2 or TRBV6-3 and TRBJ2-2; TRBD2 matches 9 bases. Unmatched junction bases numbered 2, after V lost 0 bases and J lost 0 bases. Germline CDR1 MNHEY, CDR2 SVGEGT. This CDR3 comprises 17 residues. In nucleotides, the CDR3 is TGTGCCAGCAGTTACTCGAGACTAGCGGCGAACACCGGGGAGCTGTTTTTT. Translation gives CASSYSRLAANTGELFF.

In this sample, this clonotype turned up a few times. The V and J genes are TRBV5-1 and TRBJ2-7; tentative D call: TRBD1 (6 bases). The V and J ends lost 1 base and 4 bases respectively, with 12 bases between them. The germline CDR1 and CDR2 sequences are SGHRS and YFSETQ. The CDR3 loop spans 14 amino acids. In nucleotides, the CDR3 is TGCGCCAGCAGCTTGACCGGGACACTTTACGAGCAGTACTTC. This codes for CASSLTGTLYEQYF. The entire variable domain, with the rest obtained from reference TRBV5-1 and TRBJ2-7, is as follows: KAGVTQTPRYLIKTRGQQVTLSCSPISGHRSVSWYQQTPGQGLQFLFEYFSETQRNKGNFPGRFSGRQFSNSRSEMNVSTLELGDSALYLCASSLTGTLYEQYFGPGTRLTVT.

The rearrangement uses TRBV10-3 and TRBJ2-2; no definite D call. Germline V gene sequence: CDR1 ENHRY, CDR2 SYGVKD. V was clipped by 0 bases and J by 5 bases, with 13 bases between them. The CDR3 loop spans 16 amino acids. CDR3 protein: CAISESKLDHTGELFF. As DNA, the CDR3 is TGTGCCATCAGTGAGTCGAAATTGGACCATACCGGGGAGCTGTTTTTT.